These 18 T cell receptor beta chains originate from one sample sequenced in a study of CD8 T cells in ankylosing spondylitis. Study-wide findings and caveats: A motif of eight highly homologous TCR beta variants was seen as apparently characteristic of ankylosing spondylitis blood.

Their antigens remain unidentified. TCRdb re-called the 5' RACE reads through MiXCR, storing one row per CDR3 protein. Counted here are 700,000 to 850,000 distinct CDR3 sequences, 10% to 15% occurring once; the ten biggest clones make up 0.51%. The sequenced material came from blood, either unsorted or a sorted T cell fraction (not recorded which). These receptors were collected from a male donor with ankylosing spondylitis.

This chain joins TRBV7-9 and TRBJ2-1; the match to TRBD2 covers 7 bases. CDR3 size: 17 residues. Trimming took 4 bases from V and 5 from J; bases not matched to a gene: 14. The germline V gene encodes CDR1 SEHNR and CDR2 FQNEAQ (reference sequence). The CDR3 loop reads CASSSPLGRELHNEQFF. Here the CDR3 DNA reads TGTGCCAGCAGCTCCCCGTTGGGGCGGGAGCTTCACAATGAGCAGTTCTTC.

This clonotype has ten or more counts. The chain employs TRBV6-1 and TRBJ1-6; weak D call: TRBD1 (5 bases). V dropped 7 bases and J dropped 7 bases, with 14 bases sitting between them. Looked up from germline, CDR1 is MNHNS and CDR2 is SASEGT. The CDR3 has 14 amino acids. CDR3 sequence: CASNPTGGNSPLHF. Here the CDR3 DNA reads TGTGCCAGCAACCCCACAGGAGGGAATTCACCCCTCCACTTT.

This clonotype has a count of ten or more. V usage is TRBV20-1 and J usage is TRBJ1-5; the D gene is possibly TRBD1 (5 bases). This CDR3 has 14 amino acids. Germline V gene data show CDR1 as DFQATT and CDR2 as SNEGSKA (reference sequence). CDR3 loop: CSARGGGIPQPQHF. The CDR3 DNA reads TGCAGCGCAAGGGGCGGGGGGATACCCCAGCCCCAGCATTTT.

This chain links TRBV4-3 with TRBJ2-3, with D possibly being TRBD1 or TRBD2 (6 bases each). Trimming shortened V by 4 bases and J by 2 bases, and 13 bases separated the two germline ends. The CDR3 contains 15 residues. Germline V CDR1 and CDR2: LGHNA, YSLEER. The CDR3 region has the DNA TGCGCCAGCAGCCCCGGAGGGGGGCTCACAGATACGCAGTATTTT. It yields the protein CASSPGGGLTDTQYF.

This clonotype has only a few counts. The chain couples TRBV5-1 to TRBJ1-1; perhaps TRBD1 as D (5 bases). The length of the CDR3 is 14 residues. Germline assignment: CDR1 SGHRS and CDR2 YFSETQ. V lost 7 bases to trimming and J lost 6 bases, with 19 bases between them. The CDR3 nucleotides are TGCGCCAGCTCGGGAGGGGCCCTTAGGGCTGAAGCTTTCTTT. It yields the protein CASSGGALRAEAFF.

This clonotype has at least ten counts. The chain recombines TRBV29-1 with TRBJ2-7; no reliable D call. The V end was cut by 5 bases, the J end by 0 bases, with 5 bases between. From germline, CDR1 is SQVTM and CDR2 ANQGSEA. The CDR3 runs to 11 residues. CDR3 sequence reads: CSVNLSYEQYF. CDR3 sequence (DNA): TGCAGCGTTAACCTCTCCTACGAGCAGTACTTC.

The J gene is TRBJ2-3, the V gene TRBV5-5, with D hard to call. CDR1 and CDR2 (germline): SGHKS, YYEKEE (reference sequence). The CDR3 is made up of 14 amino acids. Trimming cost V 2 bases and J 1 base, with 8 bases left between them. The CDR3 spells CASSFDMGTDTQYF. CDR3 coding DNA: TGTGCCAGCAGCTTCGATATGGGCACAGATACGCAGTATTTT.

This clonotype has just a few counts. The chain carries TRBV5-6 and TRBJ2-7; TRBD1 aligns across 10 bases. The V gene's germline CDR1 is SGHDT and CDR2 YYEEEE. V trimming: 5 bases; J trimming: 3 bases; junction bases outside the gene matches: 5. The CDR3 covers 14 residues. CDR3 in amino acids: CASRRGQGYYEQYF. The CDR3 DNA reads TGTGCCAGCAGGAGGGGACAGGGGTACTACGAGCAGTACTTC.

This chain joins TRBV29-1 and TRBJ1-2; 7 nucleotides line up with TRBD1. The J segment lost 7 bases and the V segment lost 2 bases, leaving 10 bases of the junction unmatched. Germline V gene data show CDR1 as SQVTM and CDR2 as ANQGSEA. The CDR3 sequence is 14 residues long. The chain's CDR3 is CSVEMDRSYGGYTF. The CDR3 DNA reads TGCAGCGTTGAAATGGACAGGTCGTATGGTGGCTACACCTTC.

This clonotype occurred many times. The chain employs TRBV20-1 and TRBJ2-1; D is unclear. The CDR3 is 13 residues long. V shed 5 bases and J shed 5 bases, with 13 bases lying between them. Germline V lookup: CDR1 DFQATT, CDR2 SNEGSKA (reference sequence). In DNA form, the CDR3 reads TGCAGTGCTTTCTCTCAATCGAACAATGAGCAGTTCTTC. Protein sequence: CSAFSQSNNEQFF.

This clonotype was seen a handful of times. The V and J genes are TRBV5-1 and TRBJ1-6; 9 nucleotides line up with TRBD1. The CDR3 has 16 amino acids. The trim removed 4 bases at V and 5 bases at J, leaving 7 bases unmatched. Germline-derived CDR1 and CDR2 are SGHRS and YFSETQ. In nucleotides, the CDR3 is TGCGCCAGCAGCCTCGAGACAGGGGGTAATAATTCACCCCTCCACTTT. This codes for CASSLETGGNNSPLHF.

This clonotype has at least ten counts. The chain uses TRBV27 and TRBJ1-2; D is unresolved. The germline V gene has CDR1 MNHEY and CDR2 SMNVEV (reference sequence). CDR3 length equals 12 residues. Trimming stripped 1 base from V and 7 bases from J, with 7 bases between. CDR3 amino acids: CASSLYGRGYTF. CDR3 coding DNA: TGTGCCAGCAGTTTATACGGGCGTGGCTACACCTTC.

The chain carries TRBV3-1 and TRBJ2-7; 7 nucleotides align to TRBD1. Germline trimming cut 5 bases from V and 3 bases from J; bases unmatched to any gene: 7. The CDR3 totals 14 residues. CDR1 is LGHDT, CDR2 YNNKEL, per germline (reference sequence). CDR3 residues: CASSFRGTDYEQYF. The CDR3 DNA reads TGTGCCAGCAGCTTCCGAGGGACAGACTACGAGCAGTACTTC.

J is TRBJ2-4 and V is TRBV20-1; D not certain. The germline V gene has CDR1 DFQATT and CDR2 SNEGSKA (reference sequence). The CDR3 spans 15 residues. V lost 4 bases and J lost 0, with 13 bases in between. For the CDR3, the DNA is TGCAGTGCTATCGGGCCTCGGGTAGCCAAAAACATTCAGTACTTC. It codes for CSAIGPRVAKNIQYF.

This clonotype was detected only once. The chain combines TRBV28 with TRBJ2-7, with 7 bases aligning to TRBD2. Germline CDR1 and CDR2: MDHEN and SYDVKM. The CDR3 covers 13 residues. With V trimmed by 10 bases and J by 2 bases, 8 bases remained unmatched. The CDR3 here is CATSRGVTYEQYF. The DNA of the CDR3 is TGTGCCACCTCTCGGGGGGTTACCTACGAGCAGTACTTC.

At least ten counts were recorded for this clonotype. This chain connects TRBV20-1 to TRBJ1-2; D gene ambiguous. Germline values: CDR1 DFQATT, CDR2 SNEGSKA (reference sequence). The CDR3 is 11 amino acids. Deletions cut 1 base from V and 5 bases from J, with 5 bases between. Here the CDR3 reads CSARVDYGYTF. CDR3 nucleotides: TGCAGTGCTAGAGTGGATTATGGCTACACCTTC.

The chain links TRBV5-1 to TRBJ1-1; 7 nucleotides match TRBD1. The CDR3 runs to 17 residues. Germline values: CDR1 SGHRS, CDR2 YFSETQ. V trimming: 0 bases; J trimming: 1 base; junction bases outside the gene matches: 9. CDR3: CASSLAGDRVTNTEAFF. The DNA for the CDR3 is TGCGCCAGCAGCTTGGCAGGCGACAGGGTCACGAACACTGAAGCTTTCTTT.

This chain uses TRBV12-3 or TRBV12-4 with TRBJ1-1, with TRBD1 matching over 8 bases. The junction had 6 bases not matched to a gene; V was cut back by 5 bases and J by 1 base. This CDR3 is 15 amino acids long. CDR3 amino acids: CASSLQGARNTEAFF. CDR3 sequence (DNA): TGTGCCAGCAGTCTCCAGGGGGCGCGGAACACTGAAGCTTTCTTT.